This is a list of T cell receptor beta chains from one sample in a study of blood T cells in healthy people across ages. TCRdb reprocessed the 5' RACE reads with MiXCR, giving one entry per CDR3 protein. The profile shows roughly 680,000 distinct CDR3 sequences, about 51% of them singletons. The sample was blood. Receptors originate from a woman of 80 years or more in good health. CDR3s include the opening cysteine and the closing phenylalanine or tryptophan. Each record gives: CDR3 protein, V gene, D gene. A D gene is named only where the DNA matches it firmly.

CSASGQGGVQPQHF,TRBV20-1,TRBD1
CASSLGTGYTYGYTF,TRBV12-3/TRBV12-4,TRBD1
CSASAASAAYEQYF,TRBV20-1,NA
CASSQDLGTSGELFF,TRBV4-2,NA
CASHSRVGKNIQYF,TRBV12-3/TRBV12-4,NA
CSARGQPGTQYF,TRBV20-1,NA
CASSVGAGQSYEQYF,TRBV9,NA
CSASGRLPYEQYF,TRBV20-1,TRBD2
CSASDRFYEQYF,TRBV20-1,NA
CATSRGLDWRDNEQFF,TRBV15,NA
CAIKREGQGNTQYF,TRBV10-3,TRBD2
CASSVGGEVNEQFF,TRBV9,TRBD2
CAWTLNAAVHGYTF,TRBV30,NA
CASSDRGIAEAFF,TRBV2,NA
CASSLVDGGPQHF,TRBV7-9,NA
CAIGDSGTGANIQYF,TRBV10-3,TRBD1
CSASAATAWGGYTF,TRBV20-1,NA
CASSIQRTPVYNEQFF,TRBV7-9,NA
CASSSWSGYNEQFF,TRBV5-1,NA
CASRGRRNNYGYTF,TRBV2,NA
CASSPGGQGHYGYTF,TRBV25-1,TRBD1
CASSLFSVGDTGELFF,TRBV5-1,NA
CASSLAGEGNYGYTF,TRBV5-6,NA
CSASRTSASTDTQYF,TRBV20-1,NA
CSVGQGIYEQYF,TRBV29-1,TRBD1
CASSAGTAQPQHF,TRBV7-2,TRBD1
CASSPDGQLTGEQFF,TRBV6-2/TRBV6-3,NA
CSGWTRVLAFYEQYF,TRBV29-1,NA
CSARGTGRETQYF,TRBV20-1,TRBD1
CAGSYRGLYQETQYF,TRBV6-6,TRBD1
CASSQGQGRTGNQPQHF,TRBV4-1,TRBD1
CVSSLAEGSYEQYF,TRBV7-9,NA
CASSVEDRYNEQFF,TRBV9,NA
CAISGTGGSYTEAFF,TRBV10-3,TRBD1
CASSLVRWVEETQYF,TRBV7-2,NA
CASSPLLAGSYNEQFF,TRBV28,TRBD2
CATTRGAMNTEAFF,TRBV6-6,NA
CTSSLESKNEQFF,TRBV5-1,NA
CASSVGGGSGSKSYNEQFF,TRBV9,TRBD2
CASSLGAASSYEQYF,TRBV5-1,NA
CATSSNVVLKEQYF,TRBV15,NA
CASSLLLVSGANVLTF,TRBV5-1,NA
CSARDVAQSDTNYGYTF,TRBV20-1,NA
CARKAGVETQYF,TRBV2,TRBD2
CASSYSGVTEQFF,TRBV6-2/TRBV6-3,NA
CASSGVAGNYEQYF,TRBV5-1,TRBD2
CASSYSGTSGRDTQYF,TRBV6-5,TRBD2
CSALSELMETQYF,TRBV20-1,NA
CASSYQGRADTQYF,TRBV7-2,NA
CASKGMDSLRGETQYF,TRBV6-5,NA
CASRAGGAEPQHF,TRBV6-1,NA
CASSLAEDRRYTDTQYF,TRBV7-8,TRBD1
CSVERGLYNEQFF,TRBV29-1,TRBD2
CSTRDGSYEQYF,TRBV29-1,NA
CASSQRTEIYGYTF,TRBV2,NA
CSAAGQYYGYTF,TRBV20-1,TRBD1
CASSQEAMNTEAFF,TRBV4-2,NA
CASSFTGGRYEQYF,TRBV28,TRBD1